This T cell receptor beta chain is from a study of molecular identifiers for immune sequencing clone quantification. The CDR3 has 16 residues. Germline trimming cut 8 bases from V and 4 bases from J; bases unmatched to any gene: 14. Via MiXCR, TCRdb re-called the PCR reads, giving one row per CDR3 protein. The profile shows about 8,300 distinct CDR3 sequences, 33% of them singletons. Material for sequencing was naive CD8+ T cells from blood, with Jurkat cell RNA spiked in. The subset denotes: FACS-sorted CD8+CD4-CCR7+CD45RA+ naive T cells. This rearrangement joins TRBV5-3 to TRBJ2-3, with TRBD2 matching 9 bases. TRBV5-3 is treated as an ORF (open reading frame) with a function not yet certain. This TCR came from a human donor in good health. Some libraries in this study had Jurkat cell RNA spiked in. Here the CDR3 reads CASRDPSGINADTQYF. In DNA, the CDR3 is TGTGCCAGCAGAGACCCTAGCGGGATAAACGCAGATACGCAGTATTTT.